A selection of T cell receptor beta chains follows, all from one sample in a study of blood T cell repertoires in COVID-19. Sequenced by immunoSEQ multiplex PCR; TCRdb stores in-frame clones only, minus some. The table includes about 81,000 clones, 85% detected once. Sample: peripheral blood. These receptors originate from a woman aged 70-85 years with acute or convalescent COVID-19. CDR3s include the opening cysteine and the closing phenylalanine or tryptophan. D genes are given only for firm matches. Rows give clone size only sometimes, using once, few, many, or a class for an expanded clone.

CDR3 protein	CDR3 DNA	CDR3 length	V gene	J gene	clone size	D gene
CASRRQGARTEKLFF	TGTGCCAGCAGGAGACAGGGGGCGAGGACCGAAAAACTGTTTTTT	15	TRBV27	TRBJ1-4	.	TRBD1
CASGGGQGIQTQYF	TGTGCCAGCGGGGGGGGACAGGGGATACAGACCCAGTACTTC	14	TRBV19	TRBJ2-5	.	TRBD1
CASSLATGNSGNTIYF	TGTGCCAGCAGCTTAGCCACGGGGAACTCTGGAAACACCATATATTTT	16	TRBV7-2	TRBJ1-3	.	.
CATSDFMGEGRDTQYF	TGTGCCACCAGTGATTTCATGGGGGAGGGCCGGGATACGCAGTATTTT	16	TRBV24-1	TRBJ2-3	.	TRBD2
CATSRAGGQGASGGYTF	TGTGCCACCAGCAGAGCTGGGGGACAGGGGGCCTCAGGTGGCTACACCTTC	17	TRBV15	TRBJ1-2	.	TRBD1
CARSPRRGSTGGKLFF	TGTGCCAGAAGCCCCCGGAGAGGGTCCACGGGTGGAAAACTGTTTTTT	16	TRBV5-3	TRBJ1-4	.	.
CASSLGFQGGSNQPQHF	TGTGCCAGCAGCTTAGGGTTCCAGGGCGGTAGCAATCAGCCCCAGCATTTT	17	TRBV7-2	TRBJ1-5	.	.
CASSYFSSRNSPLHF	TGTGCCAGCAGTTACTTCTCTTCCCGGAATTCACCCCTCCACTTT	15	TRBV6-5	TRBJ1-6	few	.
CASSRTSGHQETQYF	TGTGCCAGCAGTCGGACTAGCGGACACCAAGAGACCCAGTACTTC	15	TRBV7-6	TRBJ2-5	.	TRBD2
CASSPRSGNTQYF	TGTGCCAGCAGCCCTCGCTCGGGGAATACGCAGTATTTT	13	TRBV7-2	TRBJ2-3	.	.
CASSPQGANEKLFF	TGTGCCAGCAGCCCCCAGGGGGCTAATGAAAAACTGTTTTTT	14	TRBV7-9	TRBJ1-4	.	TRBD1
CASSFGLAFTGELFF	TGTGCCAGCAGTTTCGGACTAGCGTTCACCGGGGAGCTGTTTTTT	15	TRBV6-2/TRBV6-3	TRBJ2-2	.	TRBD2
CASSSPGGAYGYTF	TGTGCCAGCAGTTCCCCGGGAGGAGCCTATGGCTACACCTTC	14	TRBV28	TRBJ1-2	many	.
CASGTPGSNTEAFF	TGTGCCAGCGGCACCCCCGGGTCGAACACTGAAGCTTTCTTT	14	TRBV19	TRBJ1-1	.	.
CASSQGFGRDNQPQHF	TGCGCCAGCAGCCAAGGTTTCGGACGGGACAATCAGCCCCAGCATTTT	16	TRBV4-1	TRBJ1-5	.	.
CASSYFWLAGYTF	TGTGCCAGCAGTTATTTCTGGTTAGCTGGCTACACCTTC	13	TRBV6-5	TRBJ1-2	.	.
CASASGQGIIIQPQHF	TGTGCTAGTGCCTCCGGCCAGGGGATCATCATTCAGCCCCAGCATTTT	16	TRBV12-5	TRBJ1-5	once	.
CASSLLEGGGPDTQYF	TGCGCCAGCAGCTTGCTCGAGGGAGGGGGACCAGATACGCAGTATTTT	16	TRBV5-1	TRBJ2-3	.	.
CASSTGVHTGELFF	TGTGCCAGCAGTACAGGGGTTCACACCGGGGAGCTGTTTTTT	14	TRBV6-5	TRBJ2-2	.	TRBD1
CSARKGTEAFF	TGCAGTGCTAGAAAGGGGACTGAAGCTTTCTTT	11	TRBV20-1	TRBJ1-1	few	.
CASSFLTGQGWYGYTF	TGTGCCAGCAGTTTTCTCACTGGACAGGGGTGGTATGGCTACACCTTC	16	TRBV6-5	TRBJ1-2	.	TRBD1
CASSSSGTGASTIYF	TGCGCCAGCAGCTCCTCCGGGACAGGGGCTTCCACCATATATTTT	15	TRBV5-1	TRBJ1-3	.	TRBD1
CASSFVFQETQYF	TGTGCCAGCAGCTTCGTCTTCCAAGAGACCCAGTACTTC	13	TRBV7-9	TRBJ2-5	.	.
CASSLGLAGVSTDTQYF	TGTGCCAGCAGCCTCGGACTAGCGGGAGTAAGCACAGATACGCAGTATTTT	17	TRBV11-2	TRBJ2-3	.	TRBD2
CASSTPTSAETQYF	TGTGCCAGCAGTACCCCTACTAGCGCGGAGACCCAGTACTTC	14	TRBV6-2/TRBV6-3	TRBJ2-5	.	TRBD2
CASRESGGSNEQFF	TGTGCCAGCAGGGAGTCGGGCGGGAGCAATGAGCAGTTCTTC	14	TRBV7-9	TRBJ2-1	.	TRBD2
CASGGQGVSGNTIYF	TGTGCCAGCGGGGGACAGGGGGTATCTGGAAACACCATATATTTT	15	TRBV28	TRBJ1-3	.	TRBD1
CASSQFSSRGMGTGELFF	TGCGCCAGCAGCCAATTCTCCTCCAGGGGCATGGGAACCGGGGAGCTGTTTTTT	18	TRBV4-1	TRBJ2-2	.	.
CASSDMGQMNTEAFF	TGTGCCAGCAGTGACATGGGACAAATGAACACTGAAGCTTTCTTT	15	TRBV6-1	TRBJ1-1	.	.
CASSFGTGGTEAFF	TGTGCCAGCAGCTTTGGGACAGGGGGAACTGAAGCTTTCTTT	14	TRBV5-6	TRBJ1-1	.	TRBD1
CASSLQGQGTSPLHF	TGTGCCAGCAGCTTACAGGGACAGGGGACTTCACCCCTCCACTTT	15	TRBV7-2	TRBJ1-6	.	TRBD1
CASSYNRAPNEKLFF	TGTGCCAGCAGTTACAACAGGGCTCCTAATGAAAAACTGTTTTTT	15	TRBV6-6	TRBJ1-4	few	.
CASSSTHGNTIYF	TGTGCCAGCAGCTCGACTCATGGAAACACCATATATTTT	13	TRBV5-4	TRBJ1-3	.	.
CASRLAGAGTDTQYF	TGTGCCAGCAGATTAGCGGGGGCGGGCACAGATACGCAGTATTTT	15	TRBV5-4	TRBJ2-3	.	TRBD2
CASSQPKRAGGPSYGYTF	TGCGCCAGCAGCCAACCGAAGAGGGCGGGGGGGCCCAGCTATGGCTACACCTTC	18	TRBV4-3	TRBJ1-2	.	.
CASSRTGRGQETQYF	TGTGCCAGCAGTCGGACAGGGAGGGGGCAAGAGACCCAGTACTTC	15	TRBV6-5	TRBJ2-5	.	.
CASSHYSDSGGHTGELFF	TGTGCCAGCAGCCATTACAGTGATAGCGGGGGGCACACCGGGGAGCTGTTTTTT	18	TRBV7-8	TRBJ2-2	.	TRBD2
CASSWWSPDTQYF	TGTGCCAGCAGCTGGTGGAGTCCCGATACGCAGTATTTT	13	TRBV5-8	TRBJ2-3	once	.
CASSRAGGTFQETQYF	TGTGCCAGTAGTAGGGCGGGAGGGACATTCCAAGAGACCCAGTACTTC	16	TRBV19	TRBJ2-5	.	TRBD2
CASSSPGQGRGGYTF	TGTGCCAGCAGCTCCCCTGGACAGGGACGTGGTGGCTACACCTTC	15	TRBV7-2	TRBJ1-2	.	TRBD1
CATSVGGASGETQYF	TGTGCCACCAGTGTCGGAGGGGCGTCAGGAGAGACCCAGTACTTC	15	TRBV24-1	TRBJ2-5	.	.
CASSSIRTGWDGYTF	TGTGCCAGCAGCTCCATAAGGACAGGCTGGGATGGCTACACCTTC	15	TRBV5-6	TRBJ1-2	.	TRBD1
CASSQVSGANTGELFF	TGTGCCAGCAGCCAAGTATCCGGGGCGAACACCGGGGAGCTGTTTTTT	16	TRBV3-1/TRBV3-2	TRBJ2-2	.	.
CASSESGNNEQFF	TGTGCCAGCAGTGAGTCAGGGAACAATGAGCAGTTCTTC	13	TRBV6-4	TRBJ2-1	few	.
CASSLEAGSGANVLTF	TGTGCCAGCAGCTTAGAGGCGGGCTCTGGGGCCAACGTCCTGACTTTC	16	TRBV7-2	TRBJ2-6	.	.
CATNRGYNSPLHF	TGTGCCACCAACAGGGGTTATAATTCACCCCTCCACTTT	13	TRBV19	TRBJ1-6	.	TRBD1
CATMDSLNQPQHF	TGTGCCACCATGGACTCTTTGAATCAGCCCCAGCATTTT	13	TRBV19	TRBJ1-5	.	.
CASSEGSPRGYTF	TGCGCCAGCAGCGAGGGTTCCCCGAGGGGCTACACCTTC	13	TRBV5-1	TRBJ1-2	.	.
CSAQYNEQFF	TGCAGTGCTCAATACAATGAGCAGTTCTTC	10	TRBV20-1	TRBJ2-1	.	.
CAISQSDSSNEKLFF	TGTGCCATCAGTCAGTCGGACAGCTCTAATGAAAAACTGTTTTTT	15	TRBV10-3	TRBJ1-4	.	.